A single sample gave rise to the 22 T cell receptor beta chains below, sequenced in a study of blood T cells in healthy people across ages. It was with a sample-barcoded 5' primer and a J-beta primer mix that a second PCR of about 6 to 12 cycles was run. TCRdb reprocessed the 5' RACE reads with MiXCR, giving one entry per CDR3 protein. Among some 1,000,000 distinct CDR3 sequences listed, around 27% were seen once. These data were likewise used in another study, on T cells of mothers and their children.

Sequenced input: blood. The receptors originated from a girl aged 2 to 9 in good health.

This rearrangement joins TRBV6-5 to TRBJ2-3; the D gene is possibly TRBD2 (5 bases). V was clipped by 11 bases and J by 6 bases, with 15 bases between them. Germline V CDR1 and CDR2: MNHEY, SVGAGI. The CDR3 loop spans 12 amino acids. In DNA form, the CDR3 reads TGTGCCCACGGACGCCCGGGGGATACGCAGTATTTT. It yields the protein CAHGRPGDTQYF.

To note about this clonotype: The junction differs from germline at one of its ends, possibly a read error. The J gene is TRBJ2-5, the V gene TRBV6-6, with a weak D call TRBD2 (5 bases). Germline CDR1 MNHNY, CDR2 SVGAGI (reference sequence). The CDR3 is 13 amino acids. CDR3 coding DNA: TGTGCCAGCAGTCGCAACATGAGGGAGACCCACTACTTC. Encoded protein: CASSRNMRETHYF.

This chain connects TRBV11-2 to TRBJ2-3; 9 bases agree with TRBD2. Germline V gene sequence: CDR1 SGHAT, CDR2 FQNNGV. CDR3 length: 15 residues. The junction had 9 bases not matched to a gene; V was cut back by 5 bases and J by 6 bases. This chain's CDR3 is CASSPNSGSYDTQYF. CDR3 DNA sequence: TGTGCCAGCAGCCCTAATAGCGGGAGTTATGATACGCAGTATTTT.

The chain joins TRBV7-9 to TRBJ2-7, with 9 bases identical to TRBD1. The ends lost 3 bases at V and 6 bases at J; junction bases unmatched: 6. The CDR3 has 14 residues. Germline assignment: CDR1 SEHNR and CDR2 FQNEAQ (reference sequence). The CDR3 DNA follows: TGTGCCAGCAGCTTCCGGGACAGGGCGTCCGAGCAGTACTTC. Translating it yields CASSFRDRASEQYF.

The chain has TRBV14 and TRBJ1-1, with a tentative D call TRBD1 (5 bases). Germline values: CDR1 SGHDN, CDR2 FVKESK. V was cut by 0 bases and J by 11 bases, with 22 bases left in between. The length of the CDR3 is 16 residues. The CDR3 DNA follows: TGTGCCAGCAGCCAAGAAGGTTCGGGGCTCCCGGGTAAGGCTTTCTTT. Translation: CASSQEGSGLPGKAFF.

This clonotype has more than one count but fewer than ten. The genes are TRBV5-1 and TRBJ2-1; no firm D call. Trimming shortened V by 4 bases and J by 8 bases, and 10 bases separated the two germline ends. Germline values: CDR1 SGHRS, CDR2 YFSETQ. The CDR3 sequence is 12 residues long. The CDR3 here is CASSLPRDEQFF. The CDR3 DNA follows: TGCGCCAGCAGCCTTCCCCGGGATGAGCAGTTCTTC.

The V and J genes are TRBV28 and TRBJ2-5; TRBD1 or TRBD2 may be the D gene (6 bases each). The DNA end is more similar to TRBJ2-7, so the J call may be wrong. CDR1 is MDHEN, CDR2 SYDVKM, per germline. There are 16 residues in the CDR3. The CDR3 sequence: CASSLTPGAGEVEQYF. CDR3 coding DNA: TGTGCCAGCAGTTTAACGCCGGGGGCAGGCGAGGTCGAGCAGTACTTC.

Only a few counts were recorded for this clonotype. The genes are TRBV20-1 and TRBJ2-3; unclear D gene. From germline, CDR1 is DFQATT and CDR2 SNEGSKA (reference sequence). The ends were cut back, 1 base at V and 6 bases at J, with 5 bases in the middle. The CDR3 runs to 11 residues. CDR3 protein: CSARVLDTQYF. In DNA form, the CDR3 reads TGCAGTGCTAGAGTGTTGGATACGCAGTATTTT.

The chain couples TRBV20-1 to TRBJ1-4, with D possibly matching TRBD1 (5 bases). Trimming shortened V by 0 bases and J by 7 bases, and 18 bases separated the two germline ends. The germline V gene has CDR1 DFQATT and CDR2 SNEGSKA (reference sequence). The CDR3 is 16 residues long. The CDR3 loop is CSARDGTSLRSEKLFF. The CDR3 DNA reads TGCAGTGCTAGAGACGGGACGTCCTTAAGGAGTGAAAAACTGTTTTTT.

The rearrangement uses TRBV28 and TRBJ2-5; TRBD1 aligns across 9 bases. Germline V CDR1 and CDR2: MDHEN, SYDVKM. The J segment lost 4 bases and the V segment lost 6 bases, leaving 18 bases of the junction unmatched. CDR3 length: 18 residues. The CDR3 loop reads CASRLQGQGVYLRETQYF. CDR3 sequence (DNA): TGTGCCAGCAGACTGCAGGGACAGGGAGTTTATTTACGAGAGACCCAGTACTTC. The full variable domain, its missing parts supplied by reference TRBV28 and TRBJ2-5, is DVKVTQSSRYLVKRTGEKVFLECVQDMDHENMFWYRQDPGLGLRLIYFSYDVKMKEKGDIPEGYSVSREKKERFSLILESASTNQTSMYLCASRLQGQGVYLRETQYFGPGTRLLVL.

The rearrangement links TRBV29-1 to TRBJ2-1, with D possibly called TRBD1 or TRBD2 (5 bases each). TRBJ2-5 explains the end of the DNA better; the J call may be wrong. The CDR3 has 12 residues. The germline CDR1 and CDR2 sequences are SQVTM and ANQGSEA. The CDR3 DNA reads as TGCAGCGTACGGGACGCCGGGGAGACCCAGTACTTC. It is translated as CSVRDAGETQYF.

This clonotype showed up just once. The rearrangement links TRBV13 to TRBJ1-2; D gene ambiguous. This CDR3 has 12 residues. Germline V lookup: CDR1 PRHDT, CDR2 FYEKMQ (reference sequence). Deletions cut 3 bases from V and 6 bases from J, with 8 bases between. Here the CDR3 reads CASSFRHDGYTF. CDR3 bases: TGTGCCAGCAGCTTCCGCCACGATGGCTACACCTTC.

In its sample, this clonotype was seen a few times. The V gene is TRBV20-1, the J gene TRBJ2-7; tentatively, D is TRBD2 (6 bases). Germline-derived CDR1 and CDR2 are DFQATT and SNEGSKA (reference sequence). The V end was cut by 0 bases, the J end by 2 bases, with 14 bases between. CDR3 length equals 15 residues. Written as DNA, the CDR3 is TGCAGTGCTAGAGAAGGCTGGCGGGAAACCTACGAGCAGTACTTC. Its translation is CSAREGWRETYEQYF.

This clonotype was seen only a few times. The chain uses TRBV2 and TRBJ2-5; 13 bases are a match to TRBD2. The CDR3 runs to 16 residues. CDR1 is SNHLY, CDR2 FYNNEI, per germline. V shed 7 bases, J shed 2 bases, and the junction held 7 bases outside the gene matches. The CDR3 DNA is TGTGCCAGCAACGGACTAGCGGGAGATTTTCAAGAGACCCAGTACTTC. Protein sequence: CASNGLAGDFQETQYF.

This chain connects TRBV12-3 or TRBV12-4 to TRBJ2-7; D may be TRBD1 or TRBD2 (5 bases each). V was trimmed by 6 bases and J by 2 bases, leaving 14 bases between them. The CDR3 loop spans 14 amino acids. CDR3 region: CASRVGTATYEQYF. The CDR3 DNA reads TGTGCCAGCAGGGTCGGGACGGCCACCTACGAGCAGTACTTC.

V is TRBV6-1 and J is TRBJ2-7; a weak D match, TRBD2 (6 bases). The ends were cut back, 6 bases at V and 5 bases at J, with 14 bases in the middle. The CDR3 spans 13 residues. The germline gives CDR1 MNHNS, CDR2 SASEGT. The CDR3, as DNA: TGTGCCAGCAGAACTAGCTTTAGCGACGAGCAGTACTTC. It is translated as CASRTSFSDEQYF.

This clonotype has only a few counts. The chain is built from TRBV12-3 or TRBV12-4 and TRBJ1-4; tentative D call: TRBD1 (5 bases). This CDR3 comprises 14 residues. Deletions cut 3 bases from V and 8 bases from J, with 13 bases between. The CDR3 sequence: CASSLGPPAEKLFF. Written as DNA, the CDR3 is TGTGCCAGCAGTTTGGGGCCGCCCGCGGAAAAACTGTTTTTT.

Points on this clonotype: One end of the junction varies from germline; a read error may be responsible. The chain uses TRBV6-1 and TRBJ2-3; 14 nucleotides align to TRBD2. CDR1 MNHNS and CDR2 SASEGT come from the germline V gene. This CDR3 contains 15 residues. CDR3 bases: TGTGCCAGCAGTGAGGGACTAGCGGGAGCAGATACGCAGTACTTT. This gives the protein CASSEGLAGADTQYF.

V is TRBV12-3 or TRBV12-4 and J is TRBJ2-1; tentative D call: TRBD2 (5 bases). The CDR3 sequence is 14 residues long. The V gene lost 4 bases and the J gene lost 3 bases, with 10 bases spanning the gap. The CDR3 sequence: CASSSTIFYNEQFF. The CDR3 DNA follows: TGTGCCAGCAGTTCGACTATCTTCTACAATGAGCAGTTCTTC.

This clonotype came up a few times. The chain links TRBV5-1 to TRBJ2-3; the D gene is possibly TRBD2 (6 bases). The CDR3 spans 16 residues. From germline, CDR1 is SGHRS and CDR2 YFSETQ. V gave up 1 base and J gave up 2 bases, with 14 bases separating them. The CDR3 nucleotides are TGCGCCAGCAGCTTGCCCCAGGGAGGCAACACAGATACGCAGTATTTT. It is translated as CASSLPQGGNTDTQYF.

As for this clonotype: At one of its ends the junction is not consistent with the germline gene, which may arise from a read error. The chain carries TRBV7-2 and TRBJ2-5, with D tentatively TRBD2 (5 bases). The V gene's germline CDR1 is SGHTA and CDR2 FQGNSA. The CDR3 runs to 14 residues. In DNA form, the CDR3 reads TGTGCCATCAGCTTTGTAGCGTCAGAAGAGACCCAGTACTTC. It specifies CAISFVASEETQYF.

This clonotype came up a few times. The chain uses TRBV20-1 and TRBJ2-5; the D gene is possibly TRBD1 (6 bases). The DNA matches TRBJ2-1 better at its end, which makes the J call doubtful. The CDR3 has 16 residues. Per germline, CDR1 DFQATT and CDR2 SNEGSKA (reference sequence). CDR3 amino acids: CSAPGEQTGSYNEQFF. In DNA, the CDR3 is TGCAGTGCTCCAGGGGAACAGACAGGAAGCTACAATGAGCAGTTCTTC.